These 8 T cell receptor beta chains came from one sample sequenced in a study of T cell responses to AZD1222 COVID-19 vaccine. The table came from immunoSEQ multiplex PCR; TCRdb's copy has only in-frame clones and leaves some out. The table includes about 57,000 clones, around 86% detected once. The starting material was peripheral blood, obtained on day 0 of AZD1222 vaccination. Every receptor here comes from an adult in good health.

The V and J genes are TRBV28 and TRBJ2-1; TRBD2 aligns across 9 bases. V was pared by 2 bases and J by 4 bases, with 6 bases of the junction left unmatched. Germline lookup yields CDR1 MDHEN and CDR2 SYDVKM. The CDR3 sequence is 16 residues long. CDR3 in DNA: TGTGCCAGCAGTTTACCGGGACTAGCTTCGTACAATGAGCAGTTCTTC. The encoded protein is CASSLPGLASYNEQFF.

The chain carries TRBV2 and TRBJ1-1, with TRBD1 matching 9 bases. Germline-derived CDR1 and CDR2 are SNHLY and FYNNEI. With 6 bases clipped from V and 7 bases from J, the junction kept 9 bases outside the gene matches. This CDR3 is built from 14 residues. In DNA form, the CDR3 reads TGTGCCAGCAGCCTGGACAGGGGCGCGGTTGAAGCTTTCTTT. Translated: CASSLDRGAVEAFF.

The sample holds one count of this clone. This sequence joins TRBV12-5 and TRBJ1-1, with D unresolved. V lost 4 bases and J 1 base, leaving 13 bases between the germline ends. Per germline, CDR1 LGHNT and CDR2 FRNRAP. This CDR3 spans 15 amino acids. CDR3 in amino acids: CASGSLIGRNTEAFF. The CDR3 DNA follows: TGTGCTAGTGGTTCCCTAATCGGTCGGAACACTGAAGCTTTCTTT.

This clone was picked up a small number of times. The CDR3 DNA sequence: TGTGCCAGCAGCCAGAGCGGGGGGCGGAACATTCAGTACTTC. It is translated as CASSQSGGRNIQYF. This chain connects TRBV7-3 to TRBJ2-4; 9 bases are shared with TRBD2. The CDR3 loop spans 14 amino acids. The germline CDR1 and CDR2 sequences are SGHTA and FQGTGA. V was pared by 5 bases and J by 7 bases, with 6 bases of the junction left unmatched.

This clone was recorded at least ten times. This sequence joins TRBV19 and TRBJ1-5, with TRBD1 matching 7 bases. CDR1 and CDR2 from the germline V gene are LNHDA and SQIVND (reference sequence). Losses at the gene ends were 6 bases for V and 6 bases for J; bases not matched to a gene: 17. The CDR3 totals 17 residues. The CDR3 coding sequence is TGTGCCAGTAGACCCCCCACAAACAGGGGAAGCGGTCAGCCCCAGCATTTT. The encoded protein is CASRPPTNRGSGQPQHF.

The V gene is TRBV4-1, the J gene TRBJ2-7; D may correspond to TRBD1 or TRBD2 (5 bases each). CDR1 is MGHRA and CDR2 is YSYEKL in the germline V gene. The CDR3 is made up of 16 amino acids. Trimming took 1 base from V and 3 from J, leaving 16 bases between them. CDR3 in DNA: TGCGCCAGCAGCCAAGGGGGACGGAATGGCGACTACGAGCAGTACTTC. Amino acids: CASSQGGRNGDYEQYF.

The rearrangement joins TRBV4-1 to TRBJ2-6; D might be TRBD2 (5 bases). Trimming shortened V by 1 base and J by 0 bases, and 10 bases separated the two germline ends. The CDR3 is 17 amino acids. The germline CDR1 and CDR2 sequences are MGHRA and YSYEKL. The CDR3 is CASSQGGAASGANVLTF. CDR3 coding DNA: TGCGCCAGCAGCCAAGGGGGAGCCGCCTCTGGGGCCAACGTCCTGACTTTC.

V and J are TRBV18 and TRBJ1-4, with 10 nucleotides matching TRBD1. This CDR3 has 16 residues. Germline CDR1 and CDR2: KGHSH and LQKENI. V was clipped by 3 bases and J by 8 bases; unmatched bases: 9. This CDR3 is CASSPLTGTGDEKLFF. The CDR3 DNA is TGTGCCAGCTCACCGCTGACCGGGACAGGGGACGAAAAACTGTTTTTT.